These 22 T cell receptor beta chains were sequenced from one sample in a study of blood T cell repertoires in COVID-19. Sequencing used immunoSEQ multiplex PCR; TCRdb keeps in-frame clones, though not all of them. The data show nearly 350,000 clones, around nine tenths seen once. What was sequenced was peripheral blood. The source of these receptors is a woman aged 18 to 35 who had recovered from COVID-19.

The table lists this clone with a count of one. The chain is built from TRBV7-7 and TRBJ1-1; D possibly corresponds to TRBD1 (5 bases). Germline CDR1 SSHAT, CDR2 FNYEAQ (reference sequence). The CDR3 has 13 amino acids. The V end lost 2 bases, the J end lost 8 bases, and 12 bases lay between the germline ends. CDR3 sequence: CASSLTPGGEAFF. The CDR3 region has the DNA TGTGCCAGCAGCTTAACTCCCGGGGGGGAAGCTTTCTTT.

The count of this clone is one. This sequence joins TRBV19 and TRBJ1-2; D unclear. Per the germline V gene, CDR1 is LNHDA and CDR2 is SQIVND (reference sequence). CDR3 length: 13 residues. Trimming left V 7 bases short and J 1 base short, with 10 bases between. The CDR3 region is CASKEGNNYGYTF. CDR3 bases: TGTGCCAGTAAAGAGGGTAATAACTATGGCTACACCTTC.

This clone occurred once. The chain uses TRBV20-1 and TRBJ1-2, with 10 bases that match TRBD1. The CDR3 consists of 14 residues. CDR1 is DFQATT and CDR2 is SNEGSKA in the germline V gene (reference sequence). V trimming: 3 bases; J trimming: 7 bases; junction bases outside the gene matches: 8. CDR3 coding DNA: TGCAGTGCTAGTCCGGGACAGGGGACGGTTGGCTACACCTTC. Amino acid sequence: CSASPGQGTVGYTF.

CDR3 loop: CASSLSRQETQYF. CDR3 in DNA: TGTGCCAGCAGTTTGTCCCGCCAAGAGACCCAGTACTTC. V and J are TRBV12-3 or TRBV12-4 and TRBJ2-5; D gene uncertain. The CDR3 is made up of 13 amino acids. V lost 3 bases and J 1 base, leaving 6 bases between the germline ends.

This clone was observed a few times. The chain couples TRBV5-4 to TRBJ1-6; no clear D gene. CDR1 SGHNT and CDR2 YYREEE come from the germline V gene (reference sequence). Trimming took off 4 bases at V and 7 bases at J, with 12 bases between the two ends. The CDR3 runs 14 residues. CDR3 protein: CASSPGRVNSPLHF. The CDR3 bases are TGTGCCAGCAGCCCGGGAAGGGTGAATTCACCCCTCCACTTT.

The chain has TRBV14 and TRBJ1-5; maybe TRBD1 (5 bases). In germline, CDR1 is SGHDN, CDR2 FVKESK. This CDR3 is 12 amino acids long. V lost 3 bases to trimming and J lost 7 bases, with 7 bases between them. CDR3 loop: CASSHGGQPQHF. The CDR3 DNA reads as TGTGCCAGCAGCCACGGGGGGCAGCCCCAGCATTTT. The whole variable domain, filled in from reference TRBV14 and TRBJ1-5, reads EAGVTQFPSHSVIEKGQTVTLRCDPISGHDNLYWYRRVMGKEIKFLLHFVKESKQDESGMPNNRFLAERTGGTYSTLKVQPAELEDSGVYFCASSHGGQPQHFGDGTRLSIL.

The J gene is TRBJ2-7, the V gene TRBV9; 8 nucleotides align to TRBD1. CDR3 size: 13 residues. The germline gives CDR1 SGDLS, CDR2 YYNGEE. With V trimmed by 7 bases and J by 5 bases, 8 bases remained unmatched. In DNA form, the CDR3 reads TGTGCCAGCTCGACAGGGGCCGCACACGAGCAGTACGTC. Translated: CASSTGAAHEQYV.

The rearrangement joins TRBV5-5 to TRBJ2-3; TRBD2 is a possible D gene (5 bases). V dropped 3 bases and J dropped 2 bases, with 13 bases sitting between them. This CDR3 is 15 amino acids long. The germline CDR1 and CDR2 sequences are SGHKS and YYEKEE (reference sequence). In DNA form, the CDR3 reads TGTGCCAGCAGCTCCTTGATCCGGGACACAGATACGCAGTATTTT. This encodes CASSSLIRDTDTQYF.

The genes are TRBV11-2 and TRBJ2-4, with 8 bases aligning to TRBD2. The germline V gene encodes CDR1 SGHAT and CDR2 FQNNGV. This CDR3 spans 17 amino acids. V shed 4 bases and J 1 base; nucleotides not matched to a gene: 9. In nucleotides, the CDR3 is TGTGCCAGCAGCTCTCCAAGCGGGAGTTGGGCCAAAAACATTCAGTACTTC. It codes for CASSSPSGSWAKNIQYF.

The chain joins TRBV19 to TRBJ2-1; 12 bases are shared with TRBD2. The V segment lost 5 bases and the J segment 6 bases; nucleotides outside the gene matches: 5. The CDR3 spans 15 residues. Germline CDR1 LNHDA, CDR2 SQIVND (reference sequence). In nucleotides, the CDR3 is TGTGCCAGTAGTCCTCTAGCGGGAGGGTTCAATGAGCAGTTCTTC. It encodes CASSPLAGGFNEQFF. Filled out from reference TRBV19 and TRBJ2-1, the complete variable domain reads DGGITQSPKYLFRKEGQNVTLSCEQNLNHDAMYWYRQDPGQGLRLIYYSQIVNDFQKGDIAEGYSVSREKKESFPLTVTSAQKNPTAFYLCASSPLAGGFNEQFFGPGTRLTVL.

V is TRBV7-9 and J is TRBJ2-5, with 16 bases lining up with TRBD2. Looked up from germline, CDR1 is SEHNR and CDR2 is FQNEAQ (reference sequence). With 5 bases clipped from V and 5 bases from J, the junction kept 5 bases outside the gene matches. The CDR3 consists of 16 residues. The chain's CDR3 is CASSGGGLAGGETQYF. CDR3 sequence (DNA): TGTGCCAGCAGCGGTGGGGGACTAGCGGGAGGGGAGACCCAGTACTTC.

The gene calls are TRBV5-6 and TRBJ2-4, with D perhaps TRBD1 (6 bases). CDR1 and CDR2 from the germline V gene are SGHDT and YYEEEE. The CDR3 is made up of 16 amino acids. V was clipped by 3 bases and J by 1 base, with 14 bases between them. CDR3 loop: CASSSLGHIAKNIQYF. The CDR3 DNA reads as TGTGCCAGCAGCTCCCTGGGACATATTGCCAAAAACATTCAGTACTTC.

This sequence joins TRBV6-5 and TRBJ1-1; unclear D gene. V lost 6 bases and J 0 bases, leaving 14 bases between the germline ends. Germline V lookup: CDR1 MNHEY, CDR2 SVGAGI. The CDR3 covers 15 residues. The CDR3 spells CASRDAGALNTEAFF. The CDR3 bases are TGTGCCAGCAGGGACGCGGGAGCACTGAACACTGAAGCTTTCTTT.

The genes are TRBV5-1 and TRBJ2-1, with 13 positions matching TRBD2. This CDR3 contains 18 residues. The germline CDR1 and CDR2 sequences are SGHRS and YFSETQ. The J segment lost 0 bases and the V segment lost 1 base, leaving 4 bases of the junction unmatched. The CDR3: CASSLWGLAGSSYNEQFF. As DNA, the CDR3 is TGCGCCAGCAGCTTGTGGGGACTAGCGGGAAGCTCCTACAATGAGCAGTTCTTC.

The chain joins TRBV5-5 to TRBJ1-4, with D perhaps matching TRBD1 (5 bases). CDR1 and CDR2 from the germline V gene are SGHKS and YYEKEE (reference sequence). The V gene lost 4 bases and the J gene lost 4 bases, with 11 bases spanning the gap. The length of the CDR3 is 14 residues. CDR3 nucleotide sequence: TGTGCCAGCAGCAAACAGGTGATTAATGAAAAACTGTTTTTT. Translated: CASSKQVINEKLFF.

The V gene is TRBV19, the J gene TRBJ1-1; D gene unclear. Germline V gene data show CDR1 as LNHDA and CDR2 as SQIVND (reference sequence). The CDR3 extends over 15 amino acids. V was shortened by 4 bases and J by 5 bases, with 17 bases between the two germline ends. CDR3 region: CASSTDGNPLTEAFF. In DNA, the CDR3 is TGTGCCAGTAGTACTGACGGGAACCCGCTTACTGAAGCTTTCTTT.

V usage is TRBV13 and J usage is TRBJ1-1; TRBD1 might be the D (6 bases). CDR1 and CDR2 from the germline V gene are PRHDT and FYEKMQ (reference sequence). This CDR3 spans 15 amino acids. V lost 3 bases, J lost 4 bases, and 15 bases lay in between. In DNA, the CDR3 is TGTGCCAGCAGCTTGGGGGCAGGGTGGCCCACTGAAGCTTTCTTT. Its translation: CASSLGAGWPTEAFF. Full variable domain (remainder filled in from reference TRBV13 and TRBJ1-1): AAGVIQSPRHLIKEKRETATLKCYPIPRHDTVYWYQQGPGQDPQFLISFYEKMQSDKGSIPDRFSAQQFSDYHSELNMSSLELGDSALYFCASSLGAGWPTEAFFGQGTRLTVV.

The J gene is TRBJ2-3, the V gene TRBV2, with 11 bases matching TRBD2. Looked up from germline, CDR1 is SNHLY and CDR2 is FYNNEI. The trim removed 7 bases at V and 6 bases at J, leaving 9 bases unmatched. The CDR3 consists of 15 residues. CDR3 nucleotide sequence: TGTGCCAGCACCTTAGCGGGAGGGGGTTCGGATACGCAGTATTTT. Its translation: CASTLAGGGSDTQYF.

The chain employs TRBV20-1 and TRBJ2-3, with no clear D. V lost 3 bases, J lost 5 bases, and 15 bases lay in between. Germline CDR1 and CDR2: DFQATT and SNEGSKA (reference sequence). The CDR3 spans 14 residues. CDR3 DNA sequence: TGCAGTGCTAGTCTAGACTCAAGAGGAGATACGCAGTATTTT. It encodes CSASLDSRGDTQYF.

V gene TRBV4-3 combines with J gene TRBJ2-1, with a tentative D call TRBD2 (6 bases). Trimming pared 8 bases from V and 2 bases from J, leaving 16 bases between. CDR1 is LGHNA and CDR2 is YSLEER in the germline V gene. This CDR3 has 15 residues. The CDR3 DNA reads as TGCGCCAGCTCTCCCGGGACTGCTGCCTACAATGAGCAGTTCTTC. Translated: CASSPGTAAYNEQFF.

This clone was observed a handful of times. This sample also contains other DNA sequences that code for the same CDR3. The chain recombines TRBV7-9 with TRBJ2-1; 8 bases agree with TRBD2. CDR3 length: 14 amino acids. The V gene's germline CDR1 is SEHNR and CDR2 FQNEAQ (reference sequence). Unmatched junction bases numbered 1, after V lost 0 bases and J lost 6 bases. The CDR3 region has the DNA TGTGCCAGCAGCTTAGCCGGGACTAGCAATGAGCAGTTCTTC. Translation: CASSLAGTSNEQFF.

Only one count was recorded for this clone. The chain carries TRBV7-9 and TRBJ1-1, with D unclear. V lost 1 base, J lost 4 bases, and 7 bases lay in between. The CDR3 spans 13 residues. Germline V gives CDR1 SEHNR, CDR2 FQNEAQ (reference sequence). In DNA, the CDR3 is TGTGCCAGCAGCTTAGGAGAGGGCACTGAAGCTTTCTTT. This gives the protein CASSLGEGTEAFF.